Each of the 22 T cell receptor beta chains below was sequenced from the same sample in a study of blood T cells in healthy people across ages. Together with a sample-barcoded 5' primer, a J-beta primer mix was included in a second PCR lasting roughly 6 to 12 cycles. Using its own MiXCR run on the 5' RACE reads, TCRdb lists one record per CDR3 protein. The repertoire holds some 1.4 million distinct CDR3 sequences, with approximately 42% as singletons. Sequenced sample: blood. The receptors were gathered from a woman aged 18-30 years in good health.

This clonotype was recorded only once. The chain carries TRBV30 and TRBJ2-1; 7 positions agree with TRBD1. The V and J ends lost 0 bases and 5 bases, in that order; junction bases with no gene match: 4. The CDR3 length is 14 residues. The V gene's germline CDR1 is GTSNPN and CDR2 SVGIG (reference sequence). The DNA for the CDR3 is TGTGCCTGGAGTGTACAGGGGACCGACAATGAGCAGTTCTTC. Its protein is CAWSVQGTDNEQFF.

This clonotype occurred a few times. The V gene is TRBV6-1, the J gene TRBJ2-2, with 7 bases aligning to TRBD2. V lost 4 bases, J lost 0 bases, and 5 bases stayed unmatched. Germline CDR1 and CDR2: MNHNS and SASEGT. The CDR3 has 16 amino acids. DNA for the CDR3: TGTGCCAGCAGTGGGGGACTACCTGCGAACACCGGGGAGCTGTTTTTT. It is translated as CASSGGLPANTGELFF.

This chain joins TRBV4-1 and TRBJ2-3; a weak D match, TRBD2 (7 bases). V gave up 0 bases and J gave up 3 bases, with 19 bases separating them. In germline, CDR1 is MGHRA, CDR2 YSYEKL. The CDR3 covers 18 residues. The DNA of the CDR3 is TGCGCCAGCAGCCAAGATGGGCGAGGCGGGGGCCGTACAGATACGCAGTATTTT. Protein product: CASSQDGRGGGRTDTQYF.

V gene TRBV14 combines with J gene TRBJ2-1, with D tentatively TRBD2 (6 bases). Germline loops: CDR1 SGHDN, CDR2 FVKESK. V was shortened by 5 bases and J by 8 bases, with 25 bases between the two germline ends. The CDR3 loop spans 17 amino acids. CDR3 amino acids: CASSLDPPGAGIDEQFF. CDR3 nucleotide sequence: TGTGCCAGCAGCTTGGACCCTCCCGGCGCGGGAATCGATGAGCAGTTCTTC.

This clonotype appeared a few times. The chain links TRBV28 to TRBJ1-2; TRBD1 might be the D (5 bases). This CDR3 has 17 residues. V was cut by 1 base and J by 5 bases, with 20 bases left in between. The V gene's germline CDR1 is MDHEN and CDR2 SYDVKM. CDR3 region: CASSLSRALGALYGYTF. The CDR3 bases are TGTGCCAGCAGTTTATCCAGGGCTTTAGGGGCCTTGTATGGCTACACCTTC.

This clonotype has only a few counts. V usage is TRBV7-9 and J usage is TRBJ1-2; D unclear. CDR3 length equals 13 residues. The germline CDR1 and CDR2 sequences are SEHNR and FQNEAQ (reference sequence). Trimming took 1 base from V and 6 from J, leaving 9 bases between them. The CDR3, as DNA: TGTGCCAGCAGCTTAGTCGTGGGAGATGGCTACACCTTC. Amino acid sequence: CASSLVVGDGYTF. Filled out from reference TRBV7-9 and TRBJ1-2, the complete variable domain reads DTGVSQNPRHKITKRGQNVTFRCDPISEHNRLYWYRQTLGQGPEFLTYFQNEAQLEKSRLLSDRFSAERPKGSFSTLEIQRTEQGDSAMYLCASSLVVGDGYTFGSGTRLTVV.

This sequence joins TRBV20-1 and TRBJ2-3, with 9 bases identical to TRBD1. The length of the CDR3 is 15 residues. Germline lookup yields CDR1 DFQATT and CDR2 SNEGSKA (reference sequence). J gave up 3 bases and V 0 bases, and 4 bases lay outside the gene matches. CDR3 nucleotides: TGCAGTGCTAGAGAGACAGGGGGAGAAACAGATACGCAGTATTTT. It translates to CSARETGGETDTQYF.

As DNA, the CDR3 is TGCGCCAGCAGCGGGGGACAGATAAATTCCTACAATGAGCAGTTCTTC. Protein sequence: CASSGGQINSYNEQFF. The chain has TRBV5-1 and TRBJ2-1, with 7 bases identical to TRBD1. The V segment lost 4 bases and the J segment 1 base; nucleotides outside the gene matches: 8. This CDR3 is 16 amino acids long. Germline lookup yields CDR1 SGHRS and CDR2 YFSETQ.

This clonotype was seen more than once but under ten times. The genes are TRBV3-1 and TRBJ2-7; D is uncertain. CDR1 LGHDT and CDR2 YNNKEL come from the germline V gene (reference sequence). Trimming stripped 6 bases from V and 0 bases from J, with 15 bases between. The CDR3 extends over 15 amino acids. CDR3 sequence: CASSPGTDFSYEQYF. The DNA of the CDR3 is TGTGCCAGCAGTCCCGGTACCGACTTCTCCTACGAGCAGTACTTC.

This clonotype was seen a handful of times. CDR3 nucleotides: TGCAGTGCTAGGAGAGACCAAGGACTACTAACAGATACGCAGTATTTT. Its protein is CSARRDQGLLTDTQYF. The gene calls are TRBV20-1 and TRBJ2-3; D may be TRBD2 (6 bases). The germline V gene encodes CDR1 DFQATT and CDR2 SNEGSKA (reference sequence). Trimming took off 3 bases at V and 3 bases at J, with 19 bases between the two ends. This CDR3 has 16 residues.

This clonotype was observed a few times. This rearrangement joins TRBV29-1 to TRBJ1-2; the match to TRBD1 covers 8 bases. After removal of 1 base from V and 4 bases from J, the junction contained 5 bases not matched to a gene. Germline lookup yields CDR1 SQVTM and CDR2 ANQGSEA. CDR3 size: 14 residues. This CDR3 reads CSVEGQGRGYGYTF. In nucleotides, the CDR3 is TGCAGCGTTGAAGGACAGGGGAGGGGCTATGGCTACACCTTC.

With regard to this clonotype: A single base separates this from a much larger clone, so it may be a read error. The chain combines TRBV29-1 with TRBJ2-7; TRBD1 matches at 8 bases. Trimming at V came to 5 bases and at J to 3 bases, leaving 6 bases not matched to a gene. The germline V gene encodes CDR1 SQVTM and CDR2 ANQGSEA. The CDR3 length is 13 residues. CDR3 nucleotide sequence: TGCAGCGTTCCACAGGGGGAAATCTACGAGCAGTACTTC. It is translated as CSVPQGEIYEQYF.

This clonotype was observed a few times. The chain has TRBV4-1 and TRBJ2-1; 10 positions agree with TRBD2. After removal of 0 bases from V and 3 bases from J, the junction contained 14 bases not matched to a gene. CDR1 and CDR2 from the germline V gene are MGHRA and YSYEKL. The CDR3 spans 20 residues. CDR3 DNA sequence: TGCGCCAGCAGCCAAGATGGGGGCCTAGCGGGGGCCGGAGTCTACAATGAGCAGTTCTTC. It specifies CASSQDGGLAGAGVYNEQFF.

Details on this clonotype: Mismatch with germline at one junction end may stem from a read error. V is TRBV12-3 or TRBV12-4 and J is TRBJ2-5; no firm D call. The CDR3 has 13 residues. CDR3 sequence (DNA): TGTGCCGGCAGTGTCGGCAGTCAAGAGACCCAGTACTTC. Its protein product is CAGSVGSQETQYF.

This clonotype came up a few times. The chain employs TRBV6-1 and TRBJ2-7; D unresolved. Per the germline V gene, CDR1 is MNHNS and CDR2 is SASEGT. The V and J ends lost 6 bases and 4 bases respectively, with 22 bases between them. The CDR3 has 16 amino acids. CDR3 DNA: TGTGCCAGCAGGGACGGACCTGATGGTAGAGGATACGAGCAGTACTTC. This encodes CASRDGPDGRGYEQYF.

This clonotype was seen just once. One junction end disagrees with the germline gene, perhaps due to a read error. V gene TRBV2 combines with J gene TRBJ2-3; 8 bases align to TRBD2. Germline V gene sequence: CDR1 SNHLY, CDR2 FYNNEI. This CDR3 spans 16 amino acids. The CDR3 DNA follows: TGTGCTAGCACTTTGATTGCGGGAGGAGGCACAGATACGCAGTATTTT. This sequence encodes CASTLIAGGGTDTQYF.

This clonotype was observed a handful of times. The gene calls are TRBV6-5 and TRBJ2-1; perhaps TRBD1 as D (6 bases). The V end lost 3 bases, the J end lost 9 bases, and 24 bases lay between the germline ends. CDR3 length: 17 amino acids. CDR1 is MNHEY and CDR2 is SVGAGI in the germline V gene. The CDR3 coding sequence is TGTGCCAGCAGTTATGGACCCCCTGGTGGGGGCGAGGGTGAGCAGTTCTTC. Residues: CASSYGPPGGGEGEQFF.

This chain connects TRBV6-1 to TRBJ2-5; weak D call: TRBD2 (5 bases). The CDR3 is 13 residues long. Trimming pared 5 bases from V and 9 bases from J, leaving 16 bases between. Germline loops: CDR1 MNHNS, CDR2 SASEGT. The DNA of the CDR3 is TGTGCCAGCAGTACGCTATGGGCGGAGGCCCAGTACTTC. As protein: CASSTLWAEAQYF.

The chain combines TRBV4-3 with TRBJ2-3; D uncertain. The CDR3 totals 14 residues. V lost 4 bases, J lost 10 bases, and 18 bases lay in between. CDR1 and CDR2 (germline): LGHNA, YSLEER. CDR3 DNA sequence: TGCGCCAGCAGCCCATGGACCTCGTCGTCAGCGCAGTATTTT. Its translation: CASSPWTSSSAQYF.

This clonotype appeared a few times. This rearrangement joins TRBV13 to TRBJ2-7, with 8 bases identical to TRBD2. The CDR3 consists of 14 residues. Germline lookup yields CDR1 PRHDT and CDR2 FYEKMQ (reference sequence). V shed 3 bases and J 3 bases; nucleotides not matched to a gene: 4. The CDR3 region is CASSLGSGIYEQYF. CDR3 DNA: TGTGCCAGCAGCTTGGGTAGCGGGATCTACGAGCAGTACTTC.

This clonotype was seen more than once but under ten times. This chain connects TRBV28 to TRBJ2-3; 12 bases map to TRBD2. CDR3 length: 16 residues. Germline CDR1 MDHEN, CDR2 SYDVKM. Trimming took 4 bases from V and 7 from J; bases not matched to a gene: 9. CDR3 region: CASSSRTSGDMNTQYF. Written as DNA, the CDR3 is TGTGCCAGCAGTTCACGGACTAGCGGGGACATGAATACGCAGTATTTT.

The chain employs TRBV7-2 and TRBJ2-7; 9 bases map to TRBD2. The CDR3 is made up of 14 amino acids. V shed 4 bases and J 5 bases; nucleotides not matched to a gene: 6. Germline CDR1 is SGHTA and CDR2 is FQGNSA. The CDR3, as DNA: TGTGCCAGCAGCTCCCCGGGACTAGCAAACGAGCAGTACTTC. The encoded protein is CASSSPGLANEQYF.